The clone carrying this T cell receptor (beta chain) has only a few counts. The antigen is unknown. It was with 60 Vbeta and 13 Jbeta primers that the PCR ran. Here immunoSEQ multiplex PCR was the method, and the copy in TCRdb shows in-frame clones only, minus some. The sample includes 150,000 to 200,000 clones, more than 70% of them seen just once. Germline CDR1 SGHNT, CDR2 YYREEE (reference sequence). The CDR3 has 14 residues. V was cut by 2 bases and J by 4 bases, with 12 bases left in between. The record originates from a study of cytomegalovirus exposure and HLA in healthy donors. The study's findings and limits: CMV serostatus was the sole immune exposure information available.

The sequenced sample was PBMCs. This chain links TRBV5-4 with TRBJ2-5; a weak D match, TRBD2 (6 bases). The clonotype originates from a male donor in good health and CMV-seronegative. This CDR3 is CASSLSLGGETQYF. The CDR3 coding sequence is TGTGCCAGCAGCTTAAGTTTGGGGGGAGAGACCCAGTACTTC. The full variable domain, its missing parts supplied by reference TRBV5-4 and TRBJ2-5, is ETGVTQSPTHLIKTRGQQVTLRCSSQSGHNTVSWYQQALGQGPQFIFQYYREEENGRGNFPPRFSGLQFPNYSSELNVNALELDDSALYLCASSLSLGGETQYFGPGTRLLVL.